This entry describes one TCR beta chain. The target antigen is unknown. The source material, RNA transcripts, was used to amplify TCR beta CDR3 regions. In the first-round RT-PCR of the TCR CDR3, the HTBI primer set was used. TCRdb ran MiXCR on the multiplex PCR reads and lists one entry per CDR3 protein. The data hold 600,000 to 650,000 distinct CDR3 sequences, with roughly 15% observed a single time. The record originates from a study of T cells in Graves' hyperthyroidism and ophthalmopathy. Study-level points and caveats: The majority of expanded thyroid clonotypes above 0.001 also appeared in blood.

V dropped 7 bases and J dropped 2 bases, with 9 bases sitting between them. This CDR3 is 13 amino acids long. CDR1 MNHNS and CDR2 SASEGT come from the germline V gene. Input material: blood. The chain joins TRBV6-1 to TRBJ2-1; D is undetermined. This receptor was obtained from a woman between 25 and 40 years old with Graves' hyperthyroidism. The CDR3 loop is CASTGWAYNEQFF. CDR3 sequence (DNA): TGTGCCAGCACAGGCTGGGCCTACAATGAGCAGTTCTTC.